A single TCR beta chain is shown here with its context. Germline loops: CDR1 SGHAT, CDR2 FQNNGV. Deletions cut 5 bases from V and 2 bases from J, with 10 bases between. CDR3 length: 13 amino acids. This sample is drawn from a study of shared clonotypes between healthy human individuals. Assay: immunoSEQ multiplex PCR; the TCRdb copy retains only in-frame clones and omits some. The data hold fewer than 850,000 clones, with 55% to 75% observed a single time. V and J are TRBV11-2 and TRBJ2-7; D not resolved. This TCR derives from a woman under 40 in good health. Sequenced: memory CD4+ T cells sorted from blood. Subset defined: CD45RA-negative fraction. The CDR3 DNA follows: TGTGCCAGCAGCCTCGCAACCGCCTACGAGCAGTACTTC. It translates to CASSLATAYEQYF.